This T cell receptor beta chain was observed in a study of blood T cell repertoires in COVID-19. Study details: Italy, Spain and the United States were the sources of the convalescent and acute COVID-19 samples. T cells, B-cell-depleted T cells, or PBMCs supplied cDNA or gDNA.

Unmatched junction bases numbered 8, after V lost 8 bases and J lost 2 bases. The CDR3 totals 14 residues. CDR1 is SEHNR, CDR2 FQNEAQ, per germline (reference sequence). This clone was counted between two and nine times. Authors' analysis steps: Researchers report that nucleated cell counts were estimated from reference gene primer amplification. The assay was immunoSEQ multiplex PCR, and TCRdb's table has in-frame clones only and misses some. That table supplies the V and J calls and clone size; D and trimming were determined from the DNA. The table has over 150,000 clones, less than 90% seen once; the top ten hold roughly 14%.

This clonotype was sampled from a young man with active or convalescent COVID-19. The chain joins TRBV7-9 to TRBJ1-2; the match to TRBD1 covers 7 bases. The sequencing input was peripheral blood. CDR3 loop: CASGKWDSNYGYTF. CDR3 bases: TGTGCCAGCGGCAAATGGGACAGCAACTATGGCTACACCTTC.